Sequencing of this TCR beta chain was carried out in a study of response to subunit inactivated influenza vaccine (dated by TCRdb to the late 2010s). Regarding the study in general: To follow how T cells responded to a trivalent subunit inactivated influenza vaccine, the researchers relied on deep quantitative profiling of the T cell receptor repertoire.

The full study reports these points: It was suggested by the authors that each seasonal influenza vaccination may recruit only a limited number of new T cells.

CDR1 and CDR2 are read off the germline V gene (reference sequence) as DFQATT and SNEGSKA. The CDR3 starts with the cysteine, ends with the phenylalanine, and has 15 residues. The retained sequence is limited to the CDR3, 45 bases, with the frame set at the first base. V drops 1 base and J drops 2 bases, leaving 15 bases in between. Library preparation was by RT-PCR. The reads were generated on an Illumina HiSeq 2500. TCRdb reanalyzed the raw reads on its own, using fastp at Q25 for trimming and MiXCR for clone calling, and kept in-frame beta chains. Under each unique CDR3 protein, matching rows form one entry showing the most common genes and DNA. The sample table records about half a million distinct CDR3 sequences; 6.5% to 8% of these occur just once. Together, the top ten hold 10% to 15% of the sample. This clonotype has a count of ten or more. Its target antigen remains unknown. No base-level quality is on record; no much larger clone is a single base apart.

The sample was PBMCs from blood, taken around 25 months after vaccination. This TCR came from a man between 50 and 69 years old who received an inactivated influenza vaccine. Donor details come from another sample of the same person, matched by shared clones. The receptor chain draws on TRBV20-1 and TRBJ2-7; a tentative D match to TRBD1 spans 5 bases. DNA sequence: TGCAGTGCTAGAGCGTACAGGACGGAGACCTACGAGCAGTACTTC. Translated, this is CSARAYRTETYEQYF.